Listed here is a single T cell receptor (beta chain). As yet, its antigen is unknown. These data come from a study of graft-versus-host responses after intestinal transplantation. Sequenced by immunoSEQ multiplex PCR; TCRdb stores in-frame clones only, minus some. The table lists under 150,000 clones, approximately 90% of them singletons. The ends were cut back, 1 base at V and 2 bases at J, with 9 bases in the middle. Germline V gene sequence: CDR1 SGHRS, CDR2 YFSETQ. The CDR3 covers 14 residues. General observations from the study: Allografts carried high graft-versus-host to host-versus-graft clonal ratios in patients having graft-donor T cell macrochimerism. After transplant, early declines in HvG clones were associated with peak levels of circulating GvH clones. Among recipient marrow samples, GvH clones were found; some appeared first in ileum or blood.

The TCR originated in a human donor who received an intestinal transplant. The specimen was unstimulated CD4+ T cells sorted from spleen or lymph node cells, collected before intestinal transplant. This chain links TRBV5-1 with TRBJ2-5; D possibly corresponds to TRBD1 (5 bases). CDR3 in DNA: TGCGCCAGCAGCTTGATGCGGACACAAGAGACCCAGTACTTC. Residues: CASSLMRTQETQYF.